These 22 T cell receptor beta chains originate from one sample sequenced in a study of T cell responses to AZD1222 COVID-19 vaccine (dated by TCRdb to the early 2020s). Libraries came from the immunoSEQ multiplex PCR assay. TCRdb provides this immuneACCESS table in a form limited to in-frame rearrangements. Some clones are lacking; in checked studies, under half of them reflect an unresolved V gene, and why the rest are absent is not known. Within this sample are about 120,000 clones, with 88% of them counted one time only. The ten largest clones take up over 5.5% of the sample. The time point tag for this specimen amounts to: baseline before first vaccination. The sample here was peripheral blood, taken on day 0 of AZD1222 vaccination. All receptors come from an adult in good health.

This chain links TRBV5-4 with TRBJ1-1; tentative D call: TRBD1 (5 bases). Germline CDR1 reads SGHNT; CDR2 reads YYREEE (reference sequence). The CDR3 totals 16 residues. V was cut by 2 bases and J by 1 base, with 15 bases left in between. The CDR3 DNA reads as TGTGCCAGCAGCTTTGGTAGGGGAGGGAAGAACACTGAAGCTTTCTTT. Translating gives CASSFGRGGKNTEAFF.

This chain links TRBV29-1 with TRBJ2-7; TRBD1 matches at 9 bases. CDR3 length: 13 amino acids. The germline V gene has CDR1 SQVTM and CDR2 ANQGSEA. V lost 3 bases, J lost 4 bases, and 4 bases stayed unmatched. The CDR3 loop reads CSVESGQGYEQYF. As DNA, the CDR3 is TGCAGCGTTGAGTCGGGACAGGGTTACGAGCAGTACTTC.

The J gene is TRBJ1-5, the V gene TRBV5-8; D remains ambiguous. CDR1 is SGHTS, CDR2 YDEGEE, per germline. V was trimmed by 0 bases and J by 5 bases, leaving 3 bases between them. CDR3 length: 12 residues. The chain's CDR3 is CASSLDDQPQHF. The CDR3 bases are TGTGCCAGCAGCTTGGATGATCAGCCCCAGCATTTT.

CDR3: CASSLRQGASSYNEQFF. CDR3 coding DNA: TGTGCCAGCAGTTTGCGACAGGGGGCCAGCTCCTACAATGAGCAGTTCTTC. This chain connects TRBV6-4 to TRBJ2-1, with 10 bases aligning to TRBD1. V gave up 5 bases and J gave up 0 bases; unmatched junction bases: 7. The CDR3 spans 17 residues. Looked up from germline, CDR1 is MRHNA and CDR2 is SNTAGT.

V usage is TRBV7-9 and J usage is TRBJ1-3; no firm D call. The V end lost 5 bases, the J end lost 4 bases, and 15 bases lay between the germline ends. The germline V gene encodes CDR1 SEHNR and CDR2 FQNEAQ (reference sequence). The CDR3 totals 15 residues. The CDR3 is CASSPGWPKGNTIYF. CDR3 nucleotides: TGTGCCAGCAGCCCTGGATGGCCAAAAGGAAACACCATATATTTT.

V usage is TRBV5-1 and J usage is TRBJ1-1, with 7 bases fitting TRBD1. Germline lookup yields CDR1 SGHRS and CDR2 YFSETQ. The CDR3 consists of 15 residues. The junction had 2 bases not matched to a gene; V was cut back by 0 bases and J by 0 bases. The DNA for the CDR3 is TGCGCCAGCAGCTTGGGGCAGGGGGTGAACACTGAAGCTTTCTTT. It encodes CASSLGQGVNTEAFF.

The table lists this clone with a count of one. This chain uses TRBV19 with TRBJ1-5, with TRBD1 as a possible D gene (5 bases). Germline V CDR1 and CDR2: LNHDA, SQIVND (reference sequence). Between the trimmed V and J ends, which lost 5 bases and 5 bases, there was a span of 13 bases. This CDR3 region has 14 residues. CDR3 amino acids: CASSQGYGDQPQHF. CDR3 DNA sequence: TGTGCCAGTAGTCAGGGTTACGGAGATCAGCCCCAGCATTTT.

V and J are TRBV5-6 and TRBJ1-2; 9 bases agree with TRBD1. V lost 2 bases, J lost 4 bases, and 3 bases stayed unmatched. Germline CDR1 SGHDT, CDR2 YYEEEE. The CDR3 sequence is 14 residues long. The CDR3 nucleotides are TGTGCCAGCAGCTTCGGACAGGGGAGCTATGGCTACACCTTC. It codes for CASSFGQGSYGYTF. Full variable domain (missing parts from reference TRBV5-6 and TRBJ1-2): DAGVTQSPTHLIKTRGQQVTLRCSPKSGHDTVSWYQQALGQGPQFIFQYYEEEERQRGNFPDRFSGHQFPNYSSELNVNALLLGDSALYLCASSFGQGSYGYTFGSGTRLTVV.

The V gene is TRBV18, the J gene TRBJ1-3; D gene uncertain. Per germline, CDR1 KGHSH and CDR2 LQKENI. V dropped 3 bases and J dropped 0 bases, with 12 bases sitting between them. This CDR3 contains 16 residues. Here the CDR3 DNA reads TGTGCCAGCTCACCCCTTCCCGCGACCTCTGGAAACACCATATATTTT. Its translation: CASSPLPATSGNTIYF.

The chain links TRBV6-5 to TRBJ1-6; 7 bases map to TRBD1. Germline V CDR1 and CDR2: MNHEY, SVGAGI. CDR3 length: 13 residues. V shed 8 bases and J 15 bases; nucleotides not matched to a gene: 13. CDR3 nucleotide sequence: TGTGCCAGCCACGGGACAGCCCCATCCCTCCTCCACTTT. It specifies CASHGTAPSLLHF.

This clone was recorded a few times. The V call is TRBV3-1 (or the pseudogene TRBV3-2), the J call TRBJ2-7; D is uncertain. Germline V lookup: CDR1 LGHDT, CDR2 YNNKEL (reference sequence). CDR3 size: 11 residues. Trimming took 4 bases from V and 3 from J, leaving 4 bases between them. The CDR3 nucleotides read TGTGCCAGCAGCCTCCACTACGAGCAGTACTTC. This codes for CASSLHYEQYF.

This clone was detected once. V usage is TRBV6-5 and J usage is TRBJ1-2; D uncertain. CDR3 length: 13 residues. Germline V gene data show CDR1 as MNHEY and CDR2 as SVGAGI. Trimming shortened V by 2 bases and J by 1 base, and 5 bases separated the two germline ends. CDR3 protein: CASSYDRNYGYTF. The CDR3 region has the DNA TGTGCCAGCAGTTACGACCGTAACTATGGCTACACCTTC.

This chain uses TRBV7-3 with TRBJ1-5; D is possibly TRBD1 (5 bases). The germline gives CDR1 SGHTA, CDR2 FQGTGA. V shed 1 base and J shed 6 bases, with 16 bases lying between them. This CDR3 contains 16 residues. CDR3 DNA sequence: TGTGCCAGCAGCTTAATCTACAGGCTATTGAGTCAGCCCCAGCATTTT. Protein sequence: CASSLIYRLLSQPQHF.

Written as DNA, the CDR3 is TGTGCCGCGACAAATACAGATACGCAGTATTTT. It specifies CAATNTDTQYF. The V call is TRBV19, the J call TRBJ2-3; D remains unclear. CDR1 is LNHDA and CDR2 is SQIVND in the germline V gene (reference sequence). V was clipped by 11 bases and J by 3 bases, with 9 bases between them. The CDR3 is 11 residues long.

The chain combines TRBV3-1 (or the pseudogene TRBV3-2) with TRBJ2-7, with D perhaps TRBD1 (6 bases). This CDR3 region has 13 residues. In germline, CDR1 is LGHDT, CDR2 YNNKEL (reference sequence). Trimming cost V 4 bases and J 3 bases, with 10 bases left between them. In DNA form, the CDR3 reads TGTGCCAGCAGCCGTGAAGGGGGCTACGAGCAGTACTTC. It is translated as CASSREGGYEQYF.

V is TRBV24-1 and J is TRBJ2-7; D not resolved. CDR3 length equals 14 residues. The V end was cut by 0 bases, the J end by 3 bases, with 8 bases between. Germline assignment: CDR1 KGHDR and CDR2 SFDVKD. DNA of the CDR3: TGTGCCACCAGTGATTTGGTGCTCCTCTACGAGCAGTACTTC. It yields the protein CATSDLVLLYEQYF.

V gene TRBV30 combines with J gene TRBJ2-5; D might be TRBD1 (6 bases). Germline values: CDR1 GTSNPN, CDR2 SVGIG (reference sequence). Trimming pared 3 bases from V and 1 base from J, leaving 12 bases between. The CDR3 has 14 amino acids. The CDR3 region is CAWRHWTAQETQYF. CDR3 nucleotides: TGTGCCTGGAGGCATTGGACAGCCCAAGAGACCCAGTACTTC.

This clone has just one count. J is TRBJ1-1 and V is TRBV2; D is unclear. The V gene's germline CDR1 is SNHLY and CDR2 FYNNEI. The CDR3 is 14 amino acids. V was clipped by 5 bases and J by 6 bases, with 16 bases between them. The CDR3 nucleotides read TGTGCCAGCAGTCCGGAGGGAGGAGGATCTGAAGCTTTCTTT. The encoded protein is CASSPEGGGSEAFF.

This chain connects TRBV5-1 to TRBJ2-7, with TRBD2 as a possible D gene (6 bases). V was trimmed by 3 bases and J by 2 bases, leaving 12 bases between them. Germline V lookup: CDR1 SGHRS, CDR2 YFSETQ. The CDR3 runs 14 residues. The CDR3 DNA follows: TGCGCCAGCAGCTCGGGGGACGTCGCCTACGAGCAGTACTTC. It codes for CASSSGDVAYEQYF.

This rearrangement joins TRBV28 to TRBJ1-5; no clear D gene. This CDR3 has 17 residues. CDR1 MDHEN and CDR2 SYDVKM come from the germline V gene. Trimming left V 4 bases short and J 1 base short, with 17 bases between. The CDR3 spells CASSSFVPDWSNQPQHF. CDR3 DNA: TGTGCCAGCAGTTCTTTCGTCCCCGATTGGAGCAATCAGCCCCAGCATTTT.

The chain links TRBV5-6 to TRBJ1-2; D is undetermined. Trimming removed 4 bases from V and 4 bases from J, with 17 bases in between. Germline loops: CDR1 SGHDT, CDR2 YYEEEE. This CDR3 comprises 15 residues. The CDR3 protein is CASSPGGVNLYGYTF. CDR3 coding DNA: TGTGCCAGCAGCCCGGGTGGGGTCAATCTCTATGGCTACACCTTC.

The chain is built from TRBV19 and TRBJ2-3; the D gene is possibly TRBD1 (6 bases). Deletions cut 3 bases from V and 2 bases from J, with 18 bases between. Germline V gives CDR1 LNHDA, CDR2 SQIVND (reference sequence). The CDR3 runs 17 residues. In DNA form, the CDR3 reads TGTGCCAGTAGTATCCGCCAGGGGTCAACCCCCACAGATACGCAGTATTTT. Translating gives CASSIRQGSTPTDTQYF.